This T cell receptor (beta chain) emerged from a study of blood T cells in healthy people across ages. The CDR3 sequence is 14 residues long. The germline gives CDR1 LNHDA, CDR2 SQIVND (reference sequence). A second roughly 7 to 11 cycle PCR used barcoded and J-beta primers. TCRdb re-analysed the 5' RACE reads in MiXCR, keeping a single row per CDR3 protein. The sample carries fewer than 900,000 distinct CDR3 sequences, roughly two fifths recorded once. Each donor supplied roughly 9 milliliters of peripheral blood. Researchers report isolating at least 6.5 million PBMCs per sample. The sequenced sample was blood. This sequence originates from a woman in her sixties in good health. The rearrangement links TRBV19 to TRBJ2-7; D not certain. TRBJ2-5 matches the DNA end more closely, so the J call is doubtful. This CDR3 reads CASSTVTRQETQYF. In DNA, the CDR3 is TGTGCCAGTAGTACAGTGACAAGACAAGAGACCCAGTACTTC.